Detailed here is one T cell receptor beta chain. Its antigen is not identified. Clones were sequenced by immunoSEQ multiplex PCR, and TCRdb holds only the in-frame ones, with some missing. The data hold some 150,000 clones, with roughly 90% observed a single time. CDR1 is SGHAT, CDR2 FQNNGV, per germline. Trimming removed 5 bases at V and 0 bases at J, with 17 bases between. The CDR3 covers 18 residues. This sample stems from a study of T cell responses to AZD1222 COVID-19 vaccine. General study findings and limits: Clonal diversity may have been underestimated in mostly white British donors. None of the repertoires were sampled until the peak T cell response had passed. Spike-specific TCR breadth rose after two AZD1222 doses, and depth rose as well. Seropositive status at baseline applied to only 6 or 7 AZD1222 recipients.

This chain links TRBV11-2 with TRBJ1-6, with a tentative D call TRBD1 (5 bases). This receptor was obtained from an adult who received the AZD1222 COVID-19 vaccine. The source was peripheral blood, collected 28 days after the second AZD1222 dose. This chain's CDR3 is CASSPRERGGSYNSPLHF. DNA for the CDR3: TGTGCCAGCAGCCCCAGGGAAAGGGGTGGCTCCTATAATTCACCCCTCCACTTT.